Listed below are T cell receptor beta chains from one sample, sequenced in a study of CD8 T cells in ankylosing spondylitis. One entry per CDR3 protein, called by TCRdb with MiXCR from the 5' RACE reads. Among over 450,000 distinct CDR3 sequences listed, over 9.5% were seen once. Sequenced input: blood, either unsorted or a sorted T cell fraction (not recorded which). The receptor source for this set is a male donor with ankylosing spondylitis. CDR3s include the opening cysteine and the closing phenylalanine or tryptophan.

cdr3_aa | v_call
CSANLAGVHTGELFF | TRBV20-1
CASSLDGLSEAFF | TRBV5-1
CASSHQGQGAYEQYF | TRBV7-2
CASSEFTGQLNTEAFF | TRBV10-2
CATSRDLAGNTGELFF | TRBV15
CASISGADTQYF | TRBV10-1
CASKPRRASGPTDTQYF | TRBV6-1
CASSPPGVSTEAFF | TRBV3-1
CASRQGGPPGELFF | TRBV6-1
CASSFGRLNSGNTIYF | TRBV12-3/TRBV12-4
CSVGQGALDQPQHF | TRBV29-1
CSARLPGLAGGEQFF | TRBV20-1
CASCQARNNNSPLHF | TRBV6-1
CASRNLATGAYNEQFF | TRBV27
CASSYVNTIYF | TRBV6-6
CASSPHSPGLTSGGNEQFF | TRBV3-1
CASSQDLYGPSYEQYF | TRBV4-1
CASSTPGQNTEAFF | TRBV7-9
CAISKGDGANEKLFF | TRBV10-3
CASSPGYQYNEQFF | TRBV7-2
CATSDRASGSDEQFF | TRBV24-1
CATSDLWTSGRDGTGELFF | TRBV24-1
CSATGLAGGGVQETQYF | TRBV20-1
CATTDRVGGYTF | TRBV7-8
CASSSQPLNTEAFF | TRBV11-2
CSANWLYNEQFF | TRBV20-1
CATSDTTRREQFF | TRBV24-1
CATSDGPPNTGELFF | TRBV24-1
CSARGTGISNTEAFF | TRBV20-1
CASSQVQGAKNEQFF | TRBV3-1
CASLMGQAEKNIQYF | TRBV6-1
CASTLGRGTRTDTQYF | TRBV7-2
CSARALAAWGEQFF | TRBV20-1
CASSLSGQGNIQYF | TRBV12-3/TRBV12-4
CATSGKTGVHGYTF | TRBV24-1
CSARDPRQGNYGYTF | TRBV20-1
CASGDTRFSSGDEQFF | TRBV12-5
CATSDSLAFKNEQFF | TRBV24-1
CAISEFGTLTTDTQYF | TRBV10-3
CASKLTGVGQPQHF | TRBV12-3/TRBV12-4
CSARQRGETQYF | TRBV20-1
CASSRGGLGTEAFF | TRBV6-1
CASSSQTSGRAHEQYF | TRBV12-3/TRBV12-4
CASSVVGGLNTEAFF | TRBV9
CASSEALHNTEAFF | TRBV2
CASSFPQQGARVEQYF | TRBV11-2